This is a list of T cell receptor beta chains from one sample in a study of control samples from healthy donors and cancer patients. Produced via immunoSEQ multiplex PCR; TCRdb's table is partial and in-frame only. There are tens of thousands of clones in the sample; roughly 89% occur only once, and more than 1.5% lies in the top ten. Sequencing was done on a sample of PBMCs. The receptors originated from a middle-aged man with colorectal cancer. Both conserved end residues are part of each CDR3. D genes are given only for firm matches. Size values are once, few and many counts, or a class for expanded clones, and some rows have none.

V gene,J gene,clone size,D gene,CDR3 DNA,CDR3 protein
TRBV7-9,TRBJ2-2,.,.,TGTGCCAGCAGCTTAGCGCCGGACCCGCGAACCGGGGAGCTGTTTTTT,CASSLAPDPRTGELFF
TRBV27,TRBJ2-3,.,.,TGTGCCAGCAGTTGGGGCGTGGGTACTAGCACAGATACGCAGTATTTT,CASSWGVGTSTDTQYF
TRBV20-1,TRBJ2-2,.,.,TGCAGTGCTAGTAGAGGGCCGATGAACACCGGGGAGCTGTTTTTT,CSASRGPMNTGELFF
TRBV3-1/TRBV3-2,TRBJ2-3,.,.,TGTGCCAGCAGCCAAGATCCGTTCCCAGATACGCAGTATTTT,CASSQDPFPDTQYF
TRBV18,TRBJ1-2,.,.,TGTGCCAGCTCACGGAACGCTGACTATGGCTACACCTTC,CASSRNADYGYTF
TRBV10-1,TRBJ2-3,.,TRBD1,TGCGCCAGCAGTGAGTCGACCTCCGGGACAGGGAGGTTAGATACGCAGTATTTT,CASSESTSGTGRLDTQYF
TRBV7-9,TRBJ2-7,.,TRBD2,TGTGCCAGCAGCTCCACCTTGGGGGGACTAGGGGAATACGAGCAGTACTTC,CASSSTLGGLGEYEQYF
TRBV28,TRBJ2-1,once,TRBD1,TGTGCCAGTTATCGGGACAGGGACAACAATGAGCAGTTCTTC,CASYRDRDNNEQFF
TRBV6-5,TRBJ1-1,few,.,TGTGCCAGCTGGGCAGGTGAAGCTTTCTTT,CASWAGEAFF
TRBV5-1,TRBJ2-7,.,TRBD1,TGCGCCAGCAGCTCCAGACAGGGGGCAACCTACGAGCAGTACTTC,CASSSRQGATYEQYF
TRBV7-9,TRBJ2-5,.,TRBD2,TGTGCCAGCAGCTTCCGGATCGGGACTAGCGGGCAAGAGACCCAGTACTTC,CASSFRIGTSGQETQYF
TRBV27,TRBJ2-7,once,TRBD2,TGTGCCAGCAGTTTGTCCGCGGGGGAGACCACCTACGAGCAGTACTTC,CASSLSAGETTYEQYF
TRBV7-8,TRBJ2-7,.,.,TGTGCCAGCAGCTTGATGGGAGTTAGTTTCACCTACGAGCAGTACTTC,CASSLMGVSFTYEQYF
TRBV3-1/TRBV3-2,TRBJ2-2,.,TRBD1,TGTGCCAGCAGCCGACGACAGGGCGGGGAGCTGTTTTTT,CASSRRQGGELFF